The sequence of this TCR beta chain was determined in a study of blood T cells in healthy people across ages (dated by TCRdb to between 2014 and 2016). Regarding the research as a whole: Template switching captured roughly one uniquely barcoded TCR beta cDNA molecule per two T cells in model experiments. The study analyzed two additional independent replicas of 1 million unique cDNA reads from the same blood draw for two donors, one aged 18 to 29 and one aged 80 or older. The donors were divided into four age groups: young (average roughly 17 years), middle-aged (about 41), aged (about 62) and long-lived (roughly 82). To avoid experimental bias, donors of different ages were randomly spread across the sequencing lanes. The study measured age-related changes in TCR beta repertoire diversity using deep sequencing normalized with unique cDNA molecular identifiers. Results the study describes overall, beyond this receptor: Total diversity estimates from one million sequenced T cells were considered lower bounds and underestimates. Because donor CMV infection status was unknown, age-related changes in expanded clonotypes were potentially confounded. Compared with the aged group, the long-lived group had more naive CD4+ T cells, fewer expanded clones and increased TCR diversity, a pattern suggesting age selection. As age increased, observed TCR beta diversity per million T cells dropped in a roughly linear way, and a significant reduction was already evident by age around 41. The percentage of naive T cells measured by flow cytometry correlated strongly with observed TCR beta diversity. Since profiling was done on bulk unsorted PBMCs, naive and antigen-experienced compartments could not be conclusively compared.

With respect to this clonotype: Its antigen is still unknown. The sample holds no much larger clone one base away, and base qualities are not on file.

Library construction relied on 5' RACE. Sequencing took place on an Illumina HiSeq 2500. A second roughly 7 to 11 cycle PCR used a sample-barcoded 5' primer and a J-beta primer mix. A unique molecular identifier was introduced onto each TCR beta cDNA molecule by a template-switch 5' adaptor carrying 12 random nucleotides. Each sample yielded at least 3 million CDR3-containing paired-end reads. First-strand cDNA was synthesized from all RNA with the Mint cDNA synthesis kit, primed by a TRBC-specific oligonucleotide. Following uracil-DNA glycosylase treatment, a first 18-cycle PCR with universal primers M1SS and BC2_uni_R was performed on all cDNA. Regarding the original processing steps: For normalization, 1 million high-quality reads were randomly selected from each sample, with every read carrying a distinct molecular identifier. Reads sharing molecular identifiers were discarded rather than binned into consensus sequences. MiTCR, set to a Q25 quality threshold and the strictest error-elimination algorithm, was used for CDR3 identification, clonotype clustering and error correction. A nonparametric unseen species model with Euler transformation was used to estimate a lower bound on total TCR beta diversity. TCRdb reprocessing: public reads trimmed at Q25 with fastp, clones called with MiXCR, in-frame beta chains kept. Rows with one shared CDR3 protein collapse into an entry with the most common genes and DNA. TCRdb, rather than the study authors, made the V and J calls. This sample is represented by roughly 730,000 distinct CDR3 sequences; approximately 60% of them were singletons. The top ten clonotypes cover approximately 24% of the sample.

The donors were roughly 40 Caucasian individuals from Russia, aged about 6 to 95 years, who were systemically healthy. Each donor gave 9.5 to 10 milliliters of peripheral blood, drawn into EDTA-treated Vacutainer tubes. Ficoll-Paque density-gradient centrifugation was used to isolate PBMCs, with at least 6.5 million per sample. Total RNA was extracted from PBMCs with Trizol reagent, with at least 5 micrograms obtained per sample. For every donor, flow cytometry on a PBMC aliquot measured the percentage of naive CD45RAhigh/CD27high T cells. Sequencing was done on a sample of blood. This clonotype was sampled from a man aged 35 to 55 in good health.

The CDR3 in this case is CASSGRGRGGGLQPQHF. DNA sequence: TGTGCCAGCAGTGGGAGGGGAAGAGGGGGGGGGCTTCAGCCCCAGCATTTT. The chain is made from TRBV28 and TRBJ1-5; TRBD1 might be the D gene, on 6 matching bases. V was cut back by 5 bases and J by 6 bases, leaving a gap of 23 bases between them. The CDR3 has 17 amino acids, counting the end cysteine and phenylalanine. The entry retains the CDR3 DNA only, 51 bases that are in frame from base 1. Sequences MDHEN (CDR1) and SYDVKM (CDR2) are obtained from the germline V gene.